The 29 T cell receptor beta chains reported below all come from one sample, sequenced in a study of Ad26.COV2.S vaccination and SARS-CoV-2 variants. Some clones are missing from TCRdb's copy, which holds only in-frame ones; the method was immunoSEQ multiplex PCR. The table has 240,000 or so clones, more than 75% seen once; the top ten hold around 11%. Regarding treatment: roughly 19 received Ad26.COV2.S at low or high dose, single or two shots; about 5 received placebo; per-sample allocation not given. On day 63 after the first injection, vaccine and placebo recipients gave samples. The sequencing here drew on peripheral blood, taken in a trial of Ad26.COV2.S vaccine versus placebo. Every receptor here comes from a person between 18 and 65 years old who received the Ad26.COV2.S COVID-19 vaccine or a placebo.

The chain links TRBV3-1 (or the pseudogene TRBV3-2) to TRBJ2-5; possible D gene TRBD2, 6 bases. CDR1 LGHDT and CDR2 YNNKEL come from the germline V gene (reference sequence). Trimming shortened V by 8 bases and J by 4 bases, and 11 bases separated the two germline ends. CDR3 length: 12 residues. The chain's CDR3 is CASGGWGETQYF. In DNA form, the CDR3 reads TGTGCCAGCGGAGGGTGGGGAGAGACCCAGTACTTC.

This clone was recorded a few times. The chain joins TRBV19 to TRBJ1-5, with D hard to call. Germline CDR1 reads LNHDA; CDR2 reads SQIVND (reference sequence). V was pared by 4 bases and J by 6 bases, with 16 bases between. The CDR3 spans 15 residues. The CDR3 reads CASSTTLGGSQPQHF. The CDR3 DNA reads TGTGCCAGTAGTACCACCCTGGGAGGGAGTCAGCCCCAGCATTTT.

The chain combines TRBV4-3 with TRBJ1-5; possible D gene TRBD1, 6 bases. The V end was cut by 0 bases, the J end by 4 bases, with 10 bases between. This CDR3 contains 15 residues. CDR1 and CDR2 (germline): LGHNA, YSLEER. CDR3 amino acids: CASSQEGAGNQPQHF. The CDR3 bases are TGCGCCAGCAGCCAAGAGGGGGCGGGAAATCAGCCCCAGCATTTT.

The rearrangement uses TRBV30 and TRBJ1-1; D is unclear. The V gene lost 3 bases and the J gene lost 4 bases, with 15 bases spanning the gap. The CDR3 sequence is 14 residues long. The V gene's germline CDR1 is GTSNPN and CDR2 SVGIG (reference sequence). CDR3 sequence reads: CAWSHLGCGTEAFF. The DNA of the CDR3 is TGTGCCTGGAGCCACTTGGGATGCGGCACTGAAGCTTTCTTT. Full variable domain (remainder filled in from reference TRBV30 and TRBJ1-1): SQTIHQWPATLVQPVGSPLSLECTVEGTSNPNLYWYRQAAGRGLQLLFYSVGIGQISSEVPQNLSASRPQDRQFILSSKKLLLSDSGFYLCAWSHLGCGTEAFFGQGTRLTVV.

The chain is built from TRBV10-2 and TRBJ1-6; TRBD1 might be the D (6 bases). This CDR3 is built from 16 residues. V dropped 2 bases and J dropped 10 bases, with 18 bases sitting between them. The germline CDR1 and CDR2 sequences are WSHSY and SAAADI. The CDR3 nucleotides read TGCGCCAGCAGTGAGCAGGAAAGGGGGTTCCGGTCACCCCTCCACTTT. It encodes CASSEQERGFRSPLHF.

J is TRBJ1-6 and V is TRBV6-5; D might be TRBD1 (6 bases). V lost 6 bases to trimming and J lost 10 bases, with 13 bases between them. CDR3 length: 13 amino acids. Germline V CDR1 and CDR2: MNHEY, SVGAGI. The CDR3: CASSQTGGSPLHF. The CDR3 coding sequence is TGTGCCAGCAGCCAGACAGGTGGCTCACCCCTCCACTTT.

V is TRBV9 and J is TRBJ1-6; D is unresolved. The V gene lost 0 bases and the J gene lost 3 bases, with 7 bases spanning the gap. Germline CDR1 SGDLS, CDR2 YYNGEE. The CDR3 sequence is 15 residues long. Here the CDR3 reads CASSVEGVYNSPLHF. For the CDR3, the DNA is TGTGCCAGCAGCGTAGAGGGCGTCTATAATTCACCCCTCCACTTT.

V gene TRBV19 combines with J gene TRBJ1-2; unclear D gene. The V and J ends lost 7 bases and 3 bases respectively, with 15 bases between them. This CDR3 comprises 14 residues. In germline, CDR1 is LNHDA, CDR2 SQIVND (reference sequence). In nucleotides, the CDR3 is TGTGCCAGTACCAGCCTTGGGGAGGACTATGGCTACACCTTC. This sequence encodes CASTSLGEDYGYTF.

The CDR3: CASSLGDRANGYTF. As DNA, the CDR3 is TGTGCCAGCAGCTTGGGGGACAGGGCGAATGGCTACACCTTC. The gene calls are TRBV5-4 and TRBJ1-2; 9 bases line up with TRBD1. V lost 0 bases to trimming and J lost 6 bases; unmatched junction nucleotides: 3. In germline, CDR1 is SGHNT, CDR2 YYREEE (reference sequence). The CDR3 sequence is 14 residues long. The whole variable domain, filled in from reference TRBV5-4 and TRBJ1-2, reads ETGVTQSPTHLIKTRGQQVTLRCSSQSGHNTVSWYQQALGQGPQFIFQYYREEENGRGNFPPRFSGLQFPNYSSELNVNALELDDSALYLCASSLGDRANGYTFGSGTRLTVV.

The count of this clone is one. This rearrangement joins TRBV24-1 to TRBJ2-7; TRBD1 aligns across 8 bases. J gave up 9 bases and V 4 bases, and 10 bases lay outside the gene matches. Germline CDR1 KGHDR, CDR2 SFDVKD. This CDR3 is built from 14 residues. CDR3 residues: CATSDPGTGARQYF. The CDR3 DNA is TGTGCCACCAGTGACCCCGGGACAGGAGCGAGGCAGTACTTC.

As DNA, the CDR3 is TGTGCCAGTAGTTTCCACACGCCCTTGAACACTGAAGCTTTCTTT. Translating gives CASSFHTPLNTEAFF. The chain has TRBV19 and TRBJ1-1; D is undetermined. The CDR3 covers 15 residues. Germline V gene data show CDR1 as LNHDA and CDR2 as SQIVND (reference sequence). V dropped 5 bases and J dropped 0 bases, with 13 bases sitting between them.

The V call is TRBV9, the J call TRBJ1-6; D gene unclear. Trimming pared 1 base from V and 9 bases from J, leaving 11 bases between. This CDR3 has 14 residues. Germline V lookup: CDR1 SGDLS, CDR2 YYNGEE. The CDR3 DNA reads TGTGCCAGCAGCGTAAAGGACCAATTTTCACCCCTCCACTTT. It yields the protein CASSVKDQFSPLHF.

The chain has TRBV20-1 and TRBJ1-5; 9 bases are a match to TRBD1. The CDR3 spans 16 residues. Germline values: CDR1 DFQATT, CDR2 SNEGSKA (reference sequence). J was trimmed by 3 bases and V by 3 bases; bases with no gene match: 9. CDR3 protein: CSASDRGTSINQPQHF. Written as DNA, the CDR3 is TGCAGTGCTAGTGACAGGGGGACCTCGATCAATCAGCCCCAGCATTTT.

The chain is built from TRBV15 and TRBJ2-2, with a possible D match to TRBD1 (5 bases). This CDR3 region has 15 residues. In germline, CDR1 is LNHNV, CDR2 YYDKDF (reference sequence). Trimming removed 2 bases from V and 1 base from J, with 8 bases in between. The CDR3 sequence: CATSRLRGNTGELFF. The CDR3 DNA follows: TGTGCCACCAGCAGACTTAGGGGGAACACCGGGGAGCTGTTTTTT.

This clone was seen just once. V usage is TRBV9 and J usage is TRBJ1-2, with D hard to call. The CDR3 totals 13 residues. Per the germline V gene, CDR1 is SGDLS and CDR2 is YYNGEE. V was clipped by 2 bases and J by 2 bases, with 7 bases between them. CDR3 in amino acids: CASSVSANYGYTF. In DNA, the CDR3 is TGTGCCAGCAGCGTTAGCGCCAACTATGGCTACACCTTC.

V and J are TRBV19 and TRBJ1-5; unclear D gene. Germline assignment: CDR1 LNHDA and CDR2 SQIVND (reference sequence). Trimming shortened V by 0 bases and J by 5 bases, and 5 bases separated the two germline ends. This CDR3 has 13 amino acids. CDR3 sequence reads: CASSIDWDQPQHF. As DNA, the CDR3 is TGTGCCAGTAGTATAGATTGGGATCAGCCCCAGCATTTT. The whole variable domain, remainder taken from reference TRBV19 and TRBJ1-5, is DGGITQSPKYLFRKEGQNVTLSCEQNLNHDAMYWYRQDPGQGLRLIYYSQIVNDFQKGDIAEGYSVSREKKESFPLTVTSAQKNPTAFYLCASSIDWDQPQHFGDGTRLSIL.

V and J are TRBV28 and TRBJ2-1, with D unresolved. V lost 6 bases and J 3 bases, leaving 12 bases between the germline ends. The germline gives CDR1 MDHEN, CDR2 SYDVKM. The CDR3 has 14 amino acids. DNA of the CDR3: TGTGCCAGCAGCCCCCCCGGGTTCTACAATGAGCAGTTCTTC. Translated: CASSPPGFYNEQFF.

In its sample, this clone was seen once. This sequence joins TRBV11-1 and TRBJ2-1; 11 positions match TRBD1. The CDR3 contains 15 residues. V trimming: 5 bases; J trimming: 4 bases; junction bases outside the gene matches: 4. The V gene's germline CDR1 is SGHAT and CDR2 FQDESV (reference sequence). This CDR3 is CASSLGDRGYNEQFF. CDR3 coding DNA: TGTGCCAGCAGCCTAGGGGACAGGGGGTACAATGAGCAGTTCTTC. The variable domain in full, completed from reference TRBV11-1 and TRBJ2-1, reads EAEVAQSPRYKITEKSQAVAFWCDPISGHATLYWYRQILGQGPELLVQFQDESVVDDSQLPKDRFSAERLKGVDSTLKIQPAELGDSAMYLCASSLGDRGYNEQFFGPGTRLTVL.

V is TRBV7-3 and J is TRBJ2-5; 7 bases align to TRBD1. After removal of 5 bases from V and 3 bases from J, the junction contained 9 bases not matched to a gene. CDR1 is SGHTA and CDR2 is FQGTGA in the germline V gene. The CDR3 contains 15 residues. The CDR3 bases are TGTGCCAGCAGCCCCGGGGACAGCAGAAAAGAGACCCAGTACTTC. It specifies CASSPGDSRKETQYF.

The gene calls are TRBV9 and TRBJ1-1; TRBD1 matches at 10 bases. Germline-derived CDR1 and CDR2 are SGDLS and YYNGEE. With 0 bases clipped from V and 3 bases from J, the junction kept 8 bases outside the gene matches. The CDR3 is made up of 17 amino acids. The CDR3 spells CASSVGWTGGLDTEAFF. In DNA, the CDR3 is TGTGCCAGCAGCGTAGGATGGACAGGGGGTTTAGACACTGAAGCTTTCTTT.

The chain uses TRBV4-3 and TRBJ1-4; D is ambiguous. There are 16 residues in the CDR3. Germline lookup yields CDR1 LGHNA and CDR2 YSLEER. With 1 base removed from V and 4 bases from J, the gap between germline ends came to 13 bases. The CDR3 loop is CASSQARSTNNEKLFF. The CDR3 DNA sequence: TGCGCCAGCAGCCAAGCCCGGAGCACCAATAATGAAAAACTGTTTTTT.

The genes are TRBV6-6 and TRBJ2-5; the match to TRBD1 covers 8 bases. V shed 5 bases and J 0 bases; nucleotides not matched to a gene: 8. The CDR3 is 16 amino acids. Germline lookup yields CDR1 MNHNY and CDR2 SVGAGI (reference sequence). This CDR3 is CASSPPGQANQETQYF. The CDR3 DNA reads as TGTGCCAGCAGTCCCCCGGGACAGGCTAACCAAGAGACCCAGTACTTC.

V usage is TRBV25-1 and J usage is TRBJ2-3; 7 nucleotides align to TRBD1. This CDR3 contains 14 residues. The V gene end was trimmed by 7 bases and the J gene end by 0 bases; junction bases not matched to a gene: 4. Germline assignment: CDR1 MGHDK and CDR2 SYGVNS. The CDR3 loop reads CASTRGGSTDTQYF. In nucleotides, the CDR3 is TGTGCCAGCACGAGAGGGGGCAGCACAGATACGCAGTATTTT. Combining the CDR3 with reference TRBV25-1 and TRBJ2-3 gives the whole variable domain EADIYQTPRYLVIGTGKKITLECSQTMGHDKMYWYQQDPGMELHLIHYSYGVNSTEKGDLSSESTVSRIRTEHFPLTLESARPSHTSQYLCASTRGGSTDTQYFGPGTRLTVL.

CDR3 sequence: CASSWTGHTEAFF. The CDR3, as DNA: TGTGCCAGCAGCTGGACAGGGCACACTGAAGCTTTCTTT. The chain is built from TRBV7-3 and TRBJ1-1, with TRBD1 identical over 8 bases. With V trimmed by 4 bases and J by 3 bases, 1 base remained unmatched. The CDR3 contains 13 residues. Germline lookup yields CDR1 SGHTA and CDR2 FQGTGA.

The DNA for the CDR3 is TGTGCCAGTAGTAGCAGGTACAGCAATCAGCCCCAGCATTTT. This translates into CASSSRYSNQPQHF. The rearrangement uses TRBV19 and TRBJ1-5; no reliable D call. The germline gives CDR1 LNHDA, CDR2 SQIVND (reference sequence). V lost 4 bases and J 1 base, leaving 8 bases between the germline ends. The CDR3 is 14 amino acids. Combining the CDR3 with reference TRBV19 and TRBJ1-5 gives the whole variable domain DGGITQSPKYLFRKEGQNVTLSCEQNLNHDAMYWYRQDPGQGLRLIYYSQIVNDFQKGDIAEGYSVSREKKESFPLTVTSAQKNPTAFYLCASSSRYSNQPQHFGDGTRLSIL.

This clone was seen a few times. J is TRBJ2-7 and V is TRBV2, with TRBD1 matching over 9 bases. The junction had 4 bases not matched to a gene; V was cut back by 8 bases and J by 2 bases. In germline, CDR1 is SNHLY, CDR2 FYNNEI. This CDR3 comprises 13 residues. In DNA form, the CDR3 reads TGTGCCAGCGAGGGACAGGGACCCTACGAGCAGTACTTC. Translation gives CASEGQGPYEQYF. Full variable domain (remainder filled in from reference TRBV2 and TRBJ2-7): EPEVTQTPSHQVTQMGQEVILRCVPISNHLYFYWYRQILGQKVEFLVSFYNNEISEKSEIFDDQFSVERPDGSNFTLKIRSTKLEDSAMYFCASEGQGPYEQYFGPGTRLTVT.

CDR3 residues: CASSSALGELFF. The CDR3 region has the DNA TGCGCCAGCAGCTCCGCCCTTGGGGAGCTGTTTTTT. This sequence joins TRBV5-1 and TRBJ2-2; D is unclear. Between the trimmed V and J ends, which lost 3 bases and 8 bases, there was a span of 8 bases. The CDR3 has 12 residues. In germline, CDR1 is SGHRS, CDR2 YFSETQ.

A single count supports this clone. This chain connects TRBV15 to TRBJ2-7; D call uncertain. V lost 0 bases and J lost 4, with 7 bases in between. The CDR3 sequence is 13 residues long. The germline gives CDR1 LNHNV, CDR2 YYDKDF (reference sequence). CDR3 sequence: CATSRDIGYEQYF. DNA for the CDR3: TGTGCCACCAGCAGAGATATAGGGTACGAGCAGTACTTC.

This CDR3 is CASSSLAGNEQYF. DNA of the CDR3: TGTGCCAGTAGCTCCTTAGCGGGGAACGAGCAGTACTTC. The gene calls are TRBV19 and TRBJ2-7, with 8 positions matching TRBD2. CDR1 and CDR2 from the germline V gene are LNHDA and SQIVND (reference sequence). CDR3 size: 13 residues. V dropped 6 bases and J dropped 5; count of bases not matched to a gene: 6.